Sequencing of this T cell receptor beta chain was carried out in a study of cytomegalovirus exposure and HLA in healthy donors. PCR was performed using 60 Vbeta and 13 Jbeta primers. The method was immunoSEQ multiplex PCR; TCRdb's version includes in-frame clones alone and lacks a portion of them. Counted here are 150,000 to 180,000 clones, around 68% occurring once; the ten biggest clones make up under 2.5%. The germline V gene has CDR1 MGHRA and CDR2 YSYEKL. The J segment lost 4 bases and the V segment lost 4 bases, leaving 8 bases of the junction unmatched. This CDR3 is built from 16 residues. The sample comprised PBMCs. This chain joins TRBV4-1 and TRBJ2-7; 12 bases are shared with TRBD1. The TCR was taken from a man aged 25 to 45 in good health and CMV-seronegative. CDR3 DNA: TGCGCCAGCAGCCCTCTACCGGGACAGGGGGCGTACGAGCAGTACTTC. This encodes CASSPLPGQGAYEQYF.